This TCR beta chain was identified during a study of blood T cell repertoires in COVID-19 (dated by TCRdb to about 2020). Notes on the research overall: The collaborator samples originated in the United States, Italy and Spain and spanned the acute and convalescent phases of COVID-19. The prospective study material was composed of cDNA or gDNA derived from T cells, B-cell-depleted T cells, or PBMCs. Samples were obtained from the ongoing ImmuneRACE study (first 160 participants) and from roughly 1,300 subjects provided by 6 global collaborators. Sample metadata almost always included a de-identified subject ID, COVID-19 status, age in years and sex. Deeply sampled blood TCRbeta repertoires from subjects exposed to, actively infected with, or recovered from COVID-19 were included in the dataset. The repertoires were made available in a free public database intended to serve as a resource for research on the immune response to SARS-CoV-2. HLA class I and class II types, where available, came from metadata supplied by the sample provider rather than from assay-based typing. Results and caveats for the whole study, not just this receptor: How much clinical and demographic metadata was included differed by source and by participant, and the metadata was provided uncurated.

TCRbeta CDR3 regions were amplified from genomic DNA by means of the immunoSEQ Assay, a bias-controlled multiplex PCR. Per the authors' processing: The number of nucleated cells in each sample was estimated from the amplification of reference gene primers within the assay. To quantify the absolute abundance of each unique TCRbeta CDR3 rearrangement, sequence reads were collapsed and filtered. For each sample, productive Simpson clonality was calculated as the square root of Simpson's diversity index across productive rearrangements. Imported from immuneACCESS, the table was reduced by TCRdb to in-frame sequences with V and J called. These copies leave out some clones; in studies compared against another copy, an unresolved V gene accounts for under half, and the cause of the remainder is not known. The DNA was the basis for D and trimming; V, J and clone size are from that table. The table for this sample lists 55,000 to 90,000 clones; about 86% of them were counted only once. About 4% of the sample rests with the top ten.

As for this clone: Its recognized antigen is unknown. Base-call qualities are not available, and no considerably larger clone is one nucleotide away.

Each collaborating institution followed its own protocols to collect whole blood in K2EDTA tubes. For TCRbeta analysis, collaborators shipped samples as frozen whole blood, isolated PBMCs, or DNA extracted from either of those sample types. Via the germline V gene, CDR1 is SGHAT and CDR2 FQNNGV. The CDR3 holds 16 amino acids from the cysteine to the phenylalanine. The entry retains the CDR3 DNA only, 48 bases that are in frame from base 1. Cut back by 5 bases and 4 bases, the V and J ends lie 17 bases apart. This receptor was identified in a man aged 65-85 years with active COVID-19. Sequencing input: peripheral blood. The sequence joins TRBV11-2 to TRBJ2-2; the best D guess is TRBD2, with 6 bases matching. In nucleotides, the sequence is TGTGCCAGCAGCCCGAGAGGGATAGCGGCCACCGGGGAGCTGTTTTTT. The translation is CASSPRGIAATGELFF.